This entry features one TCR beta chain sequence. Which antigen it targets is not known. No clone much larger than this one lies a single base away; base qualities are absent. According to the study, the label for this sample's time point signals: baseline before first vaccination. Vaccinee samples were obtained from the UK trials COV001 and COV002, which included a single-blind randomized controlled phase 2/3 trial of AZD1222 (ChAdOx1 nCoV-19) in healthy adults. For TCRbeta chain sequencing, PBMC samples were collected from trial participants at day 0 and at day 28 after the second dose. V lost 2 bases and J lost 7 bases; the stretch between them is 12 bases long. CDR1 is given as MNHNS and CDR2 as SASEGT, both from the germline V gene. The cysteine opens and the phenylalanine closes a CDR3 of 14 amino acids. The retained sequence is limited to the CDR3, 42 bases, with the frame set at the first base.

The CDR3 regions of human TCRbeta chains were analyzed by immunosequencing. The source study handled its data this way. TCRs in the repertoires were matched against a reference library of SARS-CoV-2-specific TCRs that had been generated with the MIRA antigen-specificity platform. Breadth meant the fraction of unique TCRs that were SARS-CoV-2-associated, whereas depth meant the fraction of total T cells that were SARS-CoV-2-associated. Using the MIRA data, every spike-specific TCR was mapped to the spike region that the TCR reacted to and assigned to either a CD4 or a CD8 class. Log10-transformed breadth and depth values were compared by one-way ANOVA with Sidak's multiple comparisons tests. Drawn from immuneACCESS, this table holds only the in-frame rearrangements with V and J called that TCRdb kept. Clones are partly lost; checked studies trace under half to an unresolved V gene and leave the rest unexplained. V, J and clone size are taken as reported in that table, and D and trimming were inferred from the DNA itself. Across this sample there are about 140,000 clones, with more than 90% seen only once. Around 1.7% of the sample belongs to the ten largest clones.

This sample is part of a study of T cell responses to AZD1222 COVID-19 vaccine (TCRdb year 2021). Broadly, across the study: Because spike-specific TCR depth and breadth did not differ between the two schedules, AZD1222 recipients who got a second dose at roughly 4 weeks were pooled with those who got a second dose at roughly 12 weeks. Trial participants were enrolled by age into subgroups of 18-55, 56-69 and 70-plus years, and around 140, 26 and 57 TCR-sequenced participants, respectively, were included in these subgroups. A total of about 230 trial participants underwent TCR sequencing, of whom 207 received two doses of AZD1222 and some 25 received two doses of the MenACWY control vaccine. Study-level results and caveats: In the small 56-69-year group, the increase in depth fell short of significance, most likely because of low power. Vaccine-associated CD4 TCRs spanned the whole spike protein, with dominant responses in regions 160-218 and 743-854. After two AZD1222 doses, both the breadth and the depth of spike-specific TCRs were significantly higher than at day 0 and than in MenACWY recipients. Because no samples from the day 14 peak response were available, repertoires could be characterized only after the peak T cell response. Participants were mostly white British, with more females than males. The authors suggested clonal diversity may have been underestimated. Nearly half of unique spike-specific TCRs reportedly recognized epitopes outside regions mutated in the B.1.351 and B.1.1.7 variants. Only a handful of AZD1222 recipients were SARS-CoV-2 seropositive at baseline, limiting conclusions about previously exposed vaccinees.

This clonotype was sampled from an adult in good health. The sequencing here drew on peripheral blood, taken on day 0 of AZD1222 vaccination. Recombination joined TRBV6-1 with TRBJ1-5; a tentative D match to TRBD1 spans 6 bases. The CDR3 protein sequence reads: CASSEKGESQPQHF. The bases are TGTGCCAGCAGTGAAAAGGGGGAAAGCCAGCCCCAGCATTTT.